A single sample gave rise to the 28 T cell receptor beta chains below, sequenced in a study of beta chain features in type 1 diabetes. The study reverse transcribed the entire isolated RNA, so it sequenced expressed TCRB transcripts. Clones were read by immunoSEQ multiplex PCR, and TCRdb kept only the in-frame ones, dropping some. Of about 180,000 clones in the sample, 13% were seen once. The material sequenced was central memory CD4+ T cells from blood. The receptors originated from a woman aged 18-29 years in good health.

In its sample, this clone was seen a few times. The chain employs TRBV9 and TRBJ2-5, with 8 bases matching TRBD2. Trimming removed 4 bases from V and 4 bases from J; junction bases left unmatched: 6. This CDR3 region has 14 residues. Germline lookup yields CDR1 SGDLS and CDR2 YYNGEE. The CDR3: CASSSRGGSETQYF. In DNA, the CDR3 is TGTGCCAGCAGCTCCCGCGGGGGGTCAGAGACCCAGTACTTC.

The chain couples TRBV28 to TRBJ1-2, with unresolved D. In germline, CDR1 is MDHEN, CDR2 SYDVKM. V lost 3 bases and J lost 4, with 9 bases in between. The CDR3 extends over 13 amino acids. The CDR3: CASSFSRFYGYTF. The CDR3 DNA is TGTGCCAGCAGTTTTTCCCGGTTCTATGGCTACACCTTC.

The rearrangement uses TRBV4-2 and TRBJ2-3; D possibly corresponds to TRBD2 (5 bases). Germline CDR1 LGHNA, CDR2 YNFKEQ. This CDR3 spans 14 amino acids. The V end was cut by 1 base, the J end by 2 bases, with 7 bases between. CDR3 coding DNA: TGTGCCAGCAGCCAAGGGACTCCCACAGATACGCAGTATTTT. This translates into CASSQGTPTDTQYF.

This clone was detected a few times. The chain carries TRBV27 and TRBJ2-7; D not resolved. Trimming left V 8 bases short and J 3 bases short, with 17 bases between. Germline-derived CDR1 and CDR2 are MNHEY and SMNVEV (reference sequence). The CDR3 covers 14 residues. The CDR3 coding sequence is TGTGCCAGCGGATTGTACGGGTTCCACTACGAGCAGTACTTC. As protein: CASGLYGFHYEQYF.

This clone was detected only a few times. The chain carries TRBV11-2 and TRBJ2-5; 9 nucleotides agree with TRBD1. CDR1 and CDR2 from the germline V gene are SGHAT and FQNNGV. The V and J ends lost 4 bases and 5 bases, in that order; junction bases with no gene match: 8. The CDR3 spans 15 residues. CDR3 in amino acids: CASSSNPGTGETQYF. Written as DNA, the CDR3 is TGTGCCAGCAGCTCGAACCCCGGGACAGGGGAGACCCAGTACTTC.

The J gene is TRBJ2-5, the V gene TRBV7-2, with TRBD2 as a possible D gene (5 bases). V gave up 2 bases and J gave up 3 bases, with 13 bases separating them. CDR1 and CDR2 (germline): SGHTA, FQGNSA. CDR3 length equals 15 residues. This CDR3 is CASSLRSGNKETQYF. As DNA, the CDR3 is TGTGCCAGCAGCTTACGAAGCGGCAATAAAGAGACCCAGTACTTC.

This clone has just a few counts. The V gene is TRBV7-2, the J gene TRBJ1-1, with 7 bases identical to TRBD1. The CDR3 extends over 13 amino acids. Germline CDR1 and CDR2: SGHTA and FQGNSA. J was trimmed by 1 base and V by 10 bases; bases with no gene match: 6. CDR3 sequence (DNA): TGTGCCACGAGGCAGGGGGAGAACACTGAAGCTTTCTTT. As protein: CATRQGENTEAFF.

V and J are TRBV28 and TRBJ2-7; a possible D gene is TRBD1 (6 bases). Germline lookup yields CDR1 MDHEN and CDR2 SYDVKM. The CDR3 has 12 amino acids. Trimming left V 5 bases short and J 4 bases short, with 9 bases between. Written as DNA, the CDR3 is TGTGCCAGCAGTGCAACAGGGTACGAGCAGTACTTC. Amino acid sequence: CASSATGYEQYF.

A few counts support this clone. The J gene is TRBJ1-1, the V gene TRBV7-2; TRBD1 might be the D (6 bases). CDR1 and CDR2 from the germline V gene are SGHTA and FQGNSA. The CDR3 consists of 13 residues. Deletions cut 3 bases from V and 8 bases from J, with 13 bases between. CDR3 coding DNA: TGTGCCAGCAGCTTTCGGCTTGGGGGCGAAGCTTTCTTT. This sequence encodes CASSFRLGGEAFF.

This clone occurred a few times. The CDR3 bases are TGTGCCAGCAGCTCAAAGAGACAGGGAGGCAACTATGGCTACACCTTC. The encoded protein is CASSSKRQGGNYGYTF. This chain uses TRBV5-5 with TRBJ1-2; 7 bases agree with TRBD1. The CDR3 is made up of 16 amino acids. Germline-derived CDR1 and CDR2 are SGHKS and YYEKEE (reference sequence). The trim removed 3 bases at V and 2 bases at J, leaving 10 bases unmatched.

The sample holds a few counts of this clone. Here the CDR3 DNA reads TGTGCCAGCAGCCGGTTTCAGGGGAGCTCTGGAAACACCATATATTTT. This gives the protein CASSRFQGSSGNTIYF. This rearrangement joins TRBV7-8 to TRBJ1-3; possibly TRBD1 for D (6 bases). V lost 5 bases and J lost 0, with 14 bases in between. Germline CDR1 is SGHVS and CDR2 is FQNEAQ. The CDR3 consists of 16 residues.

V is TRBV13 and J is TRBJ2-1, with D perhaps TRBD1 (5 bases). Per the germline V gene, CDR1 is PRHDT and CDR2 is FYEKMQ (reference sequence). Between the trimmed V and J ends, which lost 1 base and 3 bases, there was a span of 10 bases. There are 15 residues in the CDR3. The CDR3 nucleotides read TGTGCCAGCAGCTTAGAGTTGCAGGGCTACAATGAGCAGTTCTTC. Translating it yields CASSLELQGYNEQFF.

The sample holds a few counts of this clone. The rearrangement links TRBV30 to TRBJ2-5, with a possible D match to TRBD1 (5 bases). The V gene's germline CDR1 is GTSNPN and CDR2 SVGIG (reference sequence). This CDR3 is 14 amino acids long. V lost 0 bases to trimming and J lost 4 bases, with 12 bases between them. DNA for the CDR3: TGTGCCTGGAGTGTACAGGACACCTTAGAGACCCAGTACTTC. Protein sequence: CAWSVQDTLETQYF.

This clone has more than one count but fewer than ten. This chain joins TRBV10-3 and TRBJ2-3; 10 nucleotides align to TRBD1. Trimming cost V 2 bases and J 0 bases; bases outside gene matches: 5. Germline CDR1 reads ENHRY; CDR2 reads SYGVKD. The CDR3 loop spans 17 amino acids. CDR3 protein: CAISETGQGLSTDTQYF. In nucleotides, the CDR3 is TGTGCCATCAGTGAGACGGGACAGGGGTTGAGCACAGATACGCAGTATTTT.

CDR3 region: CASSHKITGQGNQPQHF. DNA of the CDR3: TGCGCCAGCAGCCATAAAATAACGGGACAGGGGAATCAGCCCCAGCATTTT. V usage is TRBV4-3 and J usage is TRBJ1-5; TRBD1 aligns across 10 bases. Germline values: CDR1 LGHNA, CDR2 YSLEER. J lost 4 bases, V lost 3 bases, and 9 bases had no gene match. The CDR3 runs to 17 residues.

This clone was found a few times. The gene calls are TRBV11-2 and TRBJ1-3, with D unclear. Germline V gives CDR1 SGHAT, CDR2 FQNNGV. The CDR3 runs to 12 residues. V was clipped by 5 bases and J by 4 bases, with 6 bases between them. CDR3 coding DNA: TGTGCCAGCAGCCAAGAGGGAAACACCATATATTTT. It encodes CASSQEGNTIYF.

This clone has more than one count but fewer than ten. V usage is TRBV4-2 and J usage is TRBJ2-7; perhaps TRBD1 as D (6 bases). Germline values: CDR1 LGHNA, CDR2 YNFKEQ. This CDR3 has 14 residues. V lost 2 bases and J lost 4, with 12 bases in between. The DNA of the CDR3 is TGTGCCAGCAGCCAAACACAGGGTGAATACGAGCAGTACTTC. It specifies CASSQTQGEYEQYF.

This clone was seen a few times. This sequence joins TRBV7-8 and TRBJ2-7, with 8 positions matching TRBD2. The length of the CDR3 is 15 residues. The ends lost 2 bases at V and 5 bases at J; junction bases unmatched: 8. Germline V lookup: CDR1 SGHVS, CDR2 FQNEAQ. CDR3 sequence: CASSLRREVFDEQYF. As DNA, the CDR3 is TGTGCCAGCAGCTTAAGGCGGGAGGTTTTTGACGAGCAGTACTTC.

This rearrangement joins TRBV2 to TRBJ2-1; 7 bases fit TRBD2. The germline V gene has CDR1 SNHLY and CDR2 FYNNEI. Trimming at V came to 10 bases and at J to 3 bases, leaving 9 bases not matched to a gene. The CDR3 spans 14 residues. The CDR3 protein is CATRFLADYNEQFF. The CDR3 coding sequence is TGTGCCACTAGATTTCTAGCGGACTACAATGAGCAGTTCTTC.

In this sample, this clone turned up a few times. This chain connects TRBV5-4 to TRBJ2-1; 15 nucleotides match TRBD2. V dropped 5 bases and J dropped 4; count of bases not matched to a gene: 13. This CDR3 is 19 amino acids long. Germline CDR1 is SGHNT and CDR2 is YYREEE (reference sequence). The CDR3 DNA is TGTGCCAGCAGTCTCCCCCAAGGACTAGCGGGAGGGTTGTACAATGAGCAGTTCTTC. Its translation: CASSLPQGLAGGLYNEQFF. The entire variable domain, with the rest obtained from reference TRBV5-4 and TRBJ2-1, is as follows: ETGVTQSPTHLIKTRGQQVTLRCSSQSGHNTVSWYQQALGQGPQFIFQYYREEENGRGNFPPRFSGLQFPNYSSELNVNALELDDSALYLCASSLPQGLAGGLYNEQFFGPGTRLTVL.

This clone has just a few counts. The V and J genes are TRBV29-1 and TRBJ2-1, with TRBD2 matching 9 bases. With 4 bases clipped from V and 6 bases from J, the junction kept 1 base outside the gene matches. The CDR3 has 12 residues. The V gene's germline CDR1 is SQVTM and CDR2 ANQGSEA. The DNA for the CDR3 is TGCAGCGTTGTTAGCGGGGGCAATGAGCAGTTCTTC. It yields the protein CSVVSGGNEQFF.

The chain combines TRBV5-4 with TRBJ2-3; 7 nucleotides agree with TRBD2. J lost 6 bases, V lost 1 base, and 8 bases had no gene match. The CDR3 contains 15 residues. Germline V gives CDR1 SGHNT, CDR2 YYREEE (reference sequence). The CDR3 nucleotides are TGTGCCAGCAGCTTGATGGCGGGAGCGGCGGATACGCAGTATTTT. It codes for CASSLMAGAADTQYF.

This clone was counted only a few times. This chain joins TRBV28 and TRBJ1-2; 8 positions match TRBD1. V was clipped by 7 bases and J by 7 bases; unmatched bases: 20. This CDR3 contains 17 residues. Per the germline V gene, CDR1 is MDHEN and CDR2 is SYDVKM. As DNA, the CDR3 is TGTGCCAGCACCCCCTCCGGCAACGGCAGGGGGCCGGGTGGCTACACCTTC. Translating gives CASTPSGNGRGPGGYTF.

This clone appeared a few times. The chain joins TRBV6-6 to TRBJ1-1; D is unresolved. The V gene lost 4 bases and the J gene lost 5 bases, with 8 bases spanning the gap. This CDR3 comprises 12 residues. Germline V gene sequence: CDR1 MNHNY, CDR2 SVGAGI (reference sequence). The DNA of the CDR3 is TGTGCCAGCAGTTCTCGGGTGACTGAAGCTTTCTTT. This codes for CASSSRVTEAFF.

The V call is TRBV27, the J call TRBJ2-7, with a tentative D call TRBD1 (6 bases). V lost 10 bases and J lost 2, with 15 bases in between. This CDR3 is 13 amino acids long. Germline CDR1 and CDR2: MNHEY and SMNVEV (reference sequence). The CDR3 nucleotides read TGTGCCACCTCGACAGGTGCAGCCTACGAGCAGTACTTC. Its translation is CATSTGAAYEQYF.

This clone has a handful of counts. The gene calls are TRBV28 and TRBJ1-2; D is perhaps TRBD1 (5 bases). With 5 bases removed from V and 8 bases from J, the gap between germline ends came to 21 bases. The CDR3 contains 15 residues. Germline values: CDR1 MDHEN, CDR2 SYDVKM. The CDR3 sequence: CASSAQTASKRGYTF. CDR3 coding DNA: TGTGCCAGCAGTGCGCAGACAGCCTCGAAACGAGGCTACACCTTC.

This chain connects TRBV19 to TRBJ2-3; TRBD1 might be the D (6 bases). Germline V gene sequence: CDR1 LNHDA, CDR2 SQIVND (reference sequence). The length of the CDR3 is 15 residues. V lost 7 bases and J 1 base, leaving 15 bases between the germline ends. The CDR3, as DNA: TGTGCCAGTACTCTGACAGGATGGGGCACAGATACGCAGTATTTT. Protein sequence: CASTLTGWGTDTQYF.

This clone was counted only a few times. The CDR3 DNA follows: TGTGCCACCAGCAGAGATCTCGGGGAGAATGAGCAGTTCTTC. Amino acids: CATSRDLGENEQFF. V gene TRBV15 combines with J gene TRBJ2-1; maybe TRBD2 (5 bases). The CDR3 extends over 14 amino acids. The V end was cut by 0 bases, the J end by 7 bases, with 10 bases between. CDR1 and CDR2 (germline): LNHNV, YYDKDF (reference sequence).